This record covers a single TCR beta chain. The data derive from a study of CD8 T cells in Susac syndrome. The ends lost 0 bases at V and 0 bases at J; junction bases unmatched: 4. The CDR3 is 15 residues long. Germline V gives CDR1 GTSNPN, CDR2 SVGIG (reference sequence). Reverse transcription of about 0.45 to 1 ug RNA was performed with random hexamers. In TCRdb, the immunoSEQ multiplex PCR reads were re-called with MiXCR into one record per CDR3 protein. The sample includes about 300,000 distinct CDR3 sequences, roughly 85% of them seen just once. Included as multiple sclerosis controls were treatment-naive patients who had stable or active relapsing-remitting disease.

This chain joins TRBV30 and TRBJ2-7; 8 bases are shared with TRBD2. The sequencing input was CD8+ T cells from PBMCs. This receptor was obtained from a human donor with multiple sclerosis. The CDR3 DNA is TGTGCCTGGAGTGTAGGGCTAGCGGGCTCCTACGAGCAGTACTTC. The encoded protein is CAWSVGLAGSYEQYF. Using reference TRBV30 and TRBJ2-7 for the parts outside the CDR3, the full variable domain is SQTIHQWPATLVQPVGSPLSLECTVEGTSNPNLYWYRQAAGRGLQLLFYSVGIGQISSEVPQNLSASRPQDRQFILSSKKLLLSDSGFYLCAWSVGLAGSYEQYFGPGTRLTVT.